Here is one T cell receptor beta chain with its context. V lost 7 bases to trimming and J lost 3 bases, with 13 bases between them. Germline V CDR1 and CDR2: ENHRY, SYGVKD. The CDR3 loop spans 14 amino acids. Using a J-beta primer mix together with a sample-barcoded 5' primer, a second PCR was run for roughly 7 to 12 cycles. TCRdb reprocessed the 5' RACE reads via MiXCR and lists one record per CDR3 protein. The table has hundreds of thousands of distinct CDR3 sequences, roughly three fifths seen once; the top ten hold approximately 24%. The data stem from a study of blood T cells in healthy people across ages.

The sequenced sample was blood. This chain uses TRBV10-3 with TRBJ2-1; a weak D match, TRBD1 (5 bases). The receptor was derived from a man in his forties in good health. DNA for the CDR3: TGTGCCATCAAGGGGCCAGTTGACTACAATGAGCAGTTCTTC. It codes for CAIKGPVDYNEQFF.